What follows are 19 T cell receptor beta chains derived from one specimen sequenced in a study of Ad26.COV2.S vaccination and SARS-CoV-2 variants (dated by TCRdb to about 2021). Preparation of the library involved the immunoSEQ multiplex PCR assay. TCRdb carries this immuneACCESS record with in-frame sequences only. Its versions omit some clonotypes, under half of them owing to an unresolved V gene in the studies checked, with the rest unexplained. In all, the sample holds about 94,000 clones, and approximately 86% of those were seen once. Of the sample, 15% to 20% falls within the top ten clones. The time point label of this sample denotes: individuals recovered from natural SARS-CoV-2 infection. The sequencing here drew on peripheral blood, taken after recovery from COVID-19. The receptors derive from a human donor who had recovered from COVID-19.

CDR3 sequence (DNA): TGTGCCAGCAGCCACGTCGGGACATCCTACGAGCAGTACTTC. Encoded protein: CASSHVGTSYEQYF. The chain employs TRBV7-8 and TRBJ2-7, with D maybe TRBD1 (6 bases). This CDR3 comprises 14 residues. Germline values: CDR1 SGHVS, CDR2 FQNEAQ. Trimming removed 5 bases from V and 1 base from J, with 12 bases in between.

CDR3 amino acids: CSARDSYNEQFF. CDR3 nucleotides: TGCAGCGCTCGGGACAGTTACAATGAGCAGTTCTTC. The rearrangement uses TRBV29-1 and TRBJ2-1; 7 bases line up with TRBD1. The CDR3 extends over 12 amino acids. The junction had 4 bases not matched to a gene; V was cut back by 7 bases and J by 4 bases. Germline CDR1 and CDR2: SQVTM and ANQGSEA.

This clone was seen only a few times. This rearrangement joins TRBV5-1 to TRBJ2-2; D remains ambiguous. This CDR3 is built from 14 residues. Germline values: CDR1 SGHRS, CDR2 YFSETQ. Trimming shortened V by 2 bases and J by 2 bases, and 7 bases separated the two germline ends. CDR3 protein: CASSFRTNTGELFF. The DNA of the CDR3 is TGCGCCAGCAGCTTTAGAACAAACACCGGGGAGCTGTTTTTT. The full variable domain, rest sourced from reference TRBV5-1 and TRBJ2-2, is KAGVTQTPRYLIKTRGQQVTLSCSPISGHRSVSWYQQTPGQGLQFLFEYFSETQRNKGNFPGRFSGRQFSNSRSEMNVSTLELGDSALYLCASSFRTNTGELFFGEGSRLTVL.

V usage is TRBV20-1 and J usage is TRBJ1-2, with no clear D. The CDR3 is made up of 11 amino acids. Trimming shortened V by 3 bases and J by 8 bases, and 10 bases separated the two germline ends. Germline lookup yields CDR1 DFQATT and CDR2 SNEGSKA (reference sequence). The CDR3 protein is CSARIEDGYTF. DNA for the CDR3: TGCAGTGCTAGGATAGAGGACGGCTACACCTTC.

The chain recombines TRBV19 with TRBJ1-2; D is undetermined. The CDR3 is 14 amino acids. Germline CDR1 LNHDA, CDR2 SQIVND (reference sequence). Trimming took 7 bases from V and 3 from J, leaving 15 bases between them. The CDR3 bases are TGTGCCAGTACCCGGAGGTCCGAGGACTATGGCTACACCTTC. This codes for CASTRRSEDYGYTF. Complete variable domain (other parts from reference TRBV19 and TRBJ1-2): DGGITQSPKYLFRKEGQNVTLSCEQNLNHDAMYWYRQDPGQGLRLIYYSQIVNDFQKGDIAEGYSVSREKKESFPLTVTSAQKNPTAFYLCASTRRSEDYGYTFGSGTRLTVV.

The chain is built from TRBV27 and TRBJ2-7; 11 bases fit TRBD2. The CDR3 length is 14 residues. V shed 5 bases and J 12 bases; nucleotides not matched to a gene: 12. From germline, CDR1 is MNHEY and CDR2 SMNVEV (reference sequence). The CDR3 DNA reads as TGTGCCAGCAGTGTGGGGGAACTAGCGGGAGTGCGGTACTTC. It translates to CASSVGELAGVRYF.

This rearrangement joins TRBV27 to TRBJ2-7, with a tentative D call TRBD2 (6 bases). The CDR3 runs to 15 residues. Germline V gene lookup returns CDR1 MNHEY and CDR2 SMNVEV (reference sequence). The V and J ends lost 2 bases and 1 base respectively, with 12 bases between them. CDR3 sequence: CASSLKRDSSYEQYF. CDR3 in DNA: TGTGCCAGCAGTTTAAAAAGGGACTCTTCCTACGAGCAGTACTTC.

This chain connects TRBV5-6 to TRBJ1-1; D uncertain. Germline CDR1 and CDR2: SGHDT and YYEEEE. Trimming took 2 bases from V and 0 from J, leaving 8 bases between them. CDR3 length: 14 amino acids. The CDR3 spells CASSLTGVNTEAFF. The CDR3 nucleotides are TGTGCCAGCAGCTTAACCGGGGTGAACACTGAAGCTTTCTTT.

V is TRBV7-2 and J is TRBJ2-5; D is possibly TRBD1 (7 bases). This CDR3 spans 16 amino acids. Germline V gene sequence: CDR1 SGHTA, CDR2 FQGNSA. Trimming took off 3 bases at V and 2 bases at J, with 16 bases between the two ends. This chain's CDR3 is CASSLTGRRAQETQYF. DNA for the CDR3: TGTGCCAGCAGCTTGACAGGGAGGAGAGCACAAGAGACCCAGTACTTC.

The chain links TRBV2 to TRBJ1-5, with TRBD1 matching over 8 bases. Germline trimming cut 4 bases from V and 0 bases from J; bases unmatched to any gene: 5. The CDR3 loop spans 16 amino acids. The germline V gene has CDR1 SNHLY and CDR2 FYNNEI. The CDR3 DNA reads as TGTGCCAGCAGTGCCCAGGGGGCGGGTAGCAATCAGCCCCAGCATTTT. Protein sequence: CASSAQGAGSNQPQHF. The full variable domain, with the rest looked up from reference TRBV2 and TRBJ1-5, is EPEVTQTPSHQVTQMGQEVILRCVPISNHLYFYWYRQILGQKVEFLVSFYNNEISEKSEIFDDQFSVERPDGSNFTLKIRSTKLEDSAMYFCASSAQGAGSNQPQHFGDGTRLSIL.

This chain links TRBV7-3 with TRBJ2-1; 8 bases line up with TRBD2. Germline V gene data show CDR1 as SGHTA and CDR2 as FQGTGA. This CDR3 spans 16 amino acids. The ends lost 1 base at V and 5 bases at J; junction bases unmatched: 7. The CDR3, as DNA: TGTGCCAGCAGCTTAAGTCTATATAGCGGGAACAATGAGCAGTTCTTC. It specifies CASSLSLYSGNNEQFF.

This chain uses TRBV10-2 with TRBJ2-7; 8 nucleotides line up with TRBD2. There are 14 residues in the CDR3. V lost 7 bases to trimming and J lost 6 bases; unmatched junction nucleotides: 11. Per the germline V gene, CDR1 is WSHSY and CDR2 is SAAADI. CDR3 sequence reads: CASMKSGGPIEQYF. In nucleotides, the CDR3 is TGCGCCAGCATGAAGTCGGGAGGGCCGATCGAGCAGTACTTC.

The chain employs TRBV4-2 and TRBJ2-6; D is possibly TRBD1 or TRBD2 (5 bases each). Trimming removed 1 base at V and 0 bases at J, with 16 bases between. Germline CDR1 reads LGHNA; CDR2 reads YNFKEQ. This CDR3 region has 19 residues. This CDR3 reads CASSQAARRGSSGANVLTF. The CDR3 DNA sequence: TGTGCCAGCAGCCAAGCCGCTCGACGGGGCTCCTCTGGGGCCAACGTCCTGACTTTC.

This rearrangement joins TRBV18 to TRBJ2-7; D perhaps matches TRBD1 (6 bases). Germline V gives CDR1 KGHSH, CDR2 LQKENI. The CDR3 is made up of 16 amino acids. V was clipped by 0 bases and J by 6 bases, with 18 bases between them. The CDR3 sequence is CASSPPQGQGPREQYF. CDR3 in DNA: TGTGCCAGCTCACCACCGCAGGGGCAGGGTCCCCGCGAGCAGTACTTC.

CDR3 sequence: CASSPSGGTEAFF. CDR3 coding DNA: TGTGCCAGCAGTCCATCCGGGGGCACTGAAGCTTTCTTT. V and J are TRBV28 and TRBJ1-1, with D tentatively TRBD1 (5 bases). The ends were cut back, 5 bases at V and 4 bases at J, with 11 bases in the middle. The germline V gene has CDR1 MDHEN and CDR2 SYDVKM. The CDR3 runs 13 residues.

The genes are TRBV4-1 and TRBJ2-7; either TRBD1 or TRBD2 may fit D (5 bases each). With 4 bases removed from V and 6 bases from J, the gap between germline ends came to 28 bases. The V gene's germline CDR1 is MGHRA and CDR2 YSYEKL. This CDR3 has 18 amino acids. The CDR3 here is CASSPPSPSGPRVSEQYF. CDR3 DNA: TGCGCCAGCAGCCCGCCCTCCCCCTCGGGGCCACGGGTCTCCGAGCAGTACTTC.

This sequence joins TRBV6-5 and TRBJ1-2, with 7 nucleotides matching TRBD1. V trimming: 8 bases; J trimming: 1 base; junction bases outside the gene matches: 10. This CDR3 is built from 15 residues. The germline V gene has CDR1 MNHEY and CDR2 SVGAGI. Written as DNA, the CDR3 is TGTGCCAGCTTCTCTCCGGGACAGAGTAACTATGGCTACACCTTC. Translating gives CASFSPGQSNYGYTF.

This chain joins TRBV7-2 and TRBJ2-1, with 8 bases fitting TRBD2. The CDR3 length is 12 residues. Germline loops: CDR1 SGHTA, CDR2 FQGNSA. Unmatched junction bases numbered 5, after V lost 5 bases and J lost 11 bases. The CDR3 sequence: CASSVSGVKQFF. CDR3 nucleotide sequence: TGTGCCAGCAGCGTTAGCGGGGTTAAGCAGTTCTTC.

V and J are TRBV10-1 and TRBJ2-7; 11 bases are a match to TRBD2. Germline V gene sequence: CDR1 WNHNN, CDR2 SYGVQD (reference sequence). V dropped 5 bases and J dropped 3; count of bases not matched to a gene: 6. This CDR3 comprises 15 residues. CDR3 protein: CASSSGTSGVYEQYF. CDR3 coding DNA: TGCGCCAGCAGTTCTGGGACTAGCGGCGTCTACGAGCAGTACTTC.